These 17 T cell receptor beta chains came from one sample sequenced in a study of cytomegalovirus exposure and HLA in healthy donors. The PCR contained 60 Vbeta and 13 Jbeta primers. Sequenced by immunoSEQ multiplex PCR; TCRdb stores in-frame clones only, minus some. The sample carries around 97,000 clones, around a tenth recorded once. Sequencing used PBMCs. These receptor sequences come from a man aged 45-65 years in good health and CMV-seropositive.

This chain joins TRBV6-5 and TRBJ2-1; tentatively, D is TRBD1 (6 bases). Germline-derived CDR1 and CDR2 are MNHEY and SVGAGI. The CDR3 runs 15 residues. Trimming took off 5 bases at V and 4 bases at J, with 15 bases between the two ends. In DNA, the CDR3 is TGTGCCAGCAGTGTGGGGGCGGGTGGGTACAATGAGCAGTTCTTC. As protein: CASSVGAGGYNEQFF.

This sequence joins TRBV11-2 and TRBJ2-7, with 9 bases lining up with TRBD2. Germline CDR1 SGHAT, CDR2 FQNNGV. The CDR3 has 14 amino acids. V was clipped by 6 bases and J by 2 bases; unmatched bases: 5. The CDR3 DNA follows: TGTGCCAGCAGACCGGCGGGAGGGACCTACGAGCAGTACTTC. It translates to CASRPAGGTYEQYF.

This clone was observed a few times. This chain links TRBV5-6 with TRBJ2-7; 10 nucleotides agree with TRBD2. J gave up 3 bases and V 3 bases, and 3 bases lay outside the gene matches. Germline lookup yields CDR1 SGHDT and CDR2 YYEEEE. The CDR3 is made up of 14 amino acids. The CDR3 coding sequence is TGTGCCAGCAGCTCAAGCGGGAGGGTCTACGAGCAGTACTTC. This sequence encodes CASSSSGRVYEQYF.

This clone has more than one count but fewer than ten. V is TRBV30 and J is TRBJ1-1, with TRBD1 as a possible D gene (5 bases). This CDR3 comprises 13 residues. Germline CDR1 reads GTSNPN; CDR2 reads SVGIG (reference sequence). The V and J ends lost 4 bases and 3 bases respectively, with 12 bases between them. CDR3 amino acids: CAWTGKVDTEAFF. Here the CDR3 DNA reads TGTGCCTGGACAGGGAAGGTAGACACTGAAGCTTTCTTT.

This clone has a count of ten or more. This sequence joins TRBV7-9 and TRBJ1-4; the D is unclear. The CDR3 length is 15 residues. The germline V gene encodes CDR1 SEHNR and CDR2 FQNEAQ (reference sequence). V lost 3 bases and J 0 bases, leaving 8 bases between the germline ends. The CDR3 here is CASSLRTATNEKLFF. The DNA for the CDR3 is TGTGCCAGCAGCTTGCGGACTGCAACTAATGAAAAACTGTTTTTT. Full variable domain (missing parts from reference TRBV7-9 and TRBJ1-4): DTGVSQNPRHKITKRGQNVTFRCDPISEHNRLYWYRQTLGQGPEFLTYFQNEAQLEKSRLLSDRFSAERPKGSFSTLEIQRTEQGDSAMYLCASSLRTATNEKLFFGSGTQLSVL.

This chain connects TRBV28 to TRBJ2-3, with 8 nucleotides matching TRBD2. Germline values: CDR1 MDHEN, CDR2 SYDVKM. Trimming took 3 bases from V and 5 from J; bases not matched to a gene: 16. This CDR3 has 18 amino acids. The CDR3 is CASSLRRADGRALDTQYF. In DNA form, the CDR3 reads TGTGCCAGCAGTTTGCGCCGTGCGGACGGGAGGGCCTTAGATACGCAGTATTTT.

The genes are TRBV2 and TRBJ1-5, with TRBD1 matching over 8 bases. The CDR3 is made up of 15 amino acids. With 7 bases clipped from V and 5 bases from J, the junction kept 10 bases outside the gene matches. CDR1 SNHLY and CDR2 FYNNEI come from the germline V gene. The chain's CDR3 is CASKKGGQGDQPQHF. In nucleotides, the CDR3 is TGTGCCAGCAAAAAAGGAGGACAGGGTGATCAGCCCCAGCATTTT.

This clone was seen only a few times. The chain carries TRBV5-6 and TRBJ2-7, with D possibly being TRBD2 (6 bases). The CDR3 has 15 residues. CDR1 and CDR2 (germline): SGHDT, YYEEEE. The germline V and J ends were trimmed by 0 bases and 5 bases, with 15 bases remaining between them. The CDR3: CASSLGQTPGDEQYF. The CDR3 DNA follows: TGTGCCAGCAGCTTGGGACAGACCCCGGGGGACGAGCAGTACTTC. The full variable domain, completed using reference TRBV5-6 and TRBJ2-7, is DAGVTQSPTHLIKTRGQQVTLRCSPKSGHDTVSWYQQALGQGPQFIFQYYEEEERQRGNFPDRFSGHQFPNYSSELNVNALLLGDSALYLCASSLGQTPGDEQYFGPGTRLTVT.

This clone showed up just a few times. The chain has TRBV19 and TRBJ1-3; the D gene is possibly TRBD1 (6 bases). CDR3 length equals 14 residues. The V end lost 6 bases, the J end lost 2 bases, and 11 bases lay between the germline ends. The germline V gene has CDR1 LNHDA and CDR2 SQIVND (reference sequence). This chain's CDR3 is CASSSQGAGNTIYF. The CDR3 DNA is TGTGCCAGTAGCTCACAGGGCGCTGGAAACACCATATATTTT.

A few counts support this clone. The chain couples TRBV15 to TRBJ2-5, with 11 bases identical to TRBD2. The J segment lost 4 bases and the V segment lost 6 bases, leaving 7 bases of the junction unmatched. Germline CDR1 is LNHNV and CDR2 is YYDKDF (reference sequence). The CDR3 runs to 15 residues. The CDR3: CATSTIAGGTETQYF. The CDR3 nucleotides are TGTGCCACCAGTACAATAGCGGGAGGGACAGAGACCCAGTACTTC. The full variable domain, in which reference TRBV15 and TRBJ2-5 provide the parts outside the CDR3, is DAMVIQNPRYQVTQFGKPVTLSCSQTLNHNVMYWYQQKSSQAPKLLFHYYDKDFNNEADTPDNFQSRRPNTSFCFLDIRSPGLGDTAMYLCATSTIAGGTETQYFGPGTRLLVL.

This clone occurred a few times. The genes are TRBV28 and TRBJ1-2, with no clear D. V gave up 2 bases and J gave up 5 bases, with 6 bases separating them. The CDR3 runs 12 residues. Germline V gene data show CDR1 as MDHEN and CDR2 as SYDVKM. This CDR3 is CASSLMAYGYTF. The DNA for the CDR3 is TGTGCCAGCAGTTTAATGGCTTATGGCTACACCTTC.

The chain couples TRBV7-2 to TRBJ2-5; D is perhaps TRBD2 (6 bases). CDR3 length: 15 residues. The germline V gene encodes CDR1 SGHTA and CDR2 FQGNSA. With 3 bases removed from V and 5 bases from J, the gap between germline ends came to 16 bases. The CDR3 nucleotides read TGTGCCAGCAGCTTTCGCGACTTCGGAGGGGAGACCCAGTACTTC. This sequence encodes CASSFRDFGGETQYF.

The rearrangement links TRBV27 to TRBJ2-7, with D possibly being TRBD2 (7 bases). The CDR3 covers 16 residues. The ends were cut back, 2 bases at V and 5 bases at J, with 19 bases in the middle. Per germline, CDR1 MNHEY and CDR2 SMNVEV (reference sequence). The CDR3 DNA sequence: TGTGCCAGCAGTTTAATTCTGGGAGGGGGAATTCACGAGCAGTACTTC. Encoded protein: CASSLILGGGIHEQYF.

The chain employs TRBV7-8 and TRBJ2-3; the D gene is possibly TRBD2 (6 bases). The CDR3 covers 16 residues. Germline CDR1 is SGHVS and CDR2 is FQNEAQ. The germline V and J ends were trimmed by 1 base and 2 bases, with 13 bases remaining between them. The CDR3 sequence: CASSLDPREYTDTQYF. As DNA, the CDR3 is TGTGCCAGCAGCTTAGATCCGCGGGAATACACAGATACGCAGTATTTT.

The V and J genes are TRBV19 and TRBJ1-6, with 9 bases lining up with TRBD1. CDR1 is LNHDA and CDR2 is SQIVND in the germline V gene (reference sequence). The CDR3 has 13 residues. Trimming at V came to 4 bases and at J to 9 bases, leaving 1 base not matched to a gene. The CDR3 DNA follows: TGTGCCAGTAGTACGGACAGGGGTTCACCCCTCCACTTT. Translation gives CASSTDRGSPLHF.

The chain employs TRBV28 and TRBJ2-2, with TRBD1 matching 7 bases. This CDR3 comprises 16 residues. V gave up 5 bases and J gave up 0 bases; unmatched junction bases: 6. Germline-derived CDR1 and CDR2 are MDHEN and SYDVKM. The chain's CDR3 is CASSRDSSPNTGELFF. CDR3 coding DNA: TGTGCCAGCAGTCGGGACAGCAGCCCGAACACCGGGGAGCTGTTTTTT.

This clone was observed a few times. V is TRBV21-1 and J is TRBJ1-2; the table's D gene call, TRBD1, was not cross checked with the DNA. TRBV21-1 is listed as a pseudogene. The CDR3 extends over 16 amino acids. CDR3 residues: CASSTRVKTGNYGYTF. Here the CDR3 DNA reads TGTGCCAGCAGCACCCGGGTAAAGACAGGCAACTATGGCTACACCTTC.